This TCR beta chain was observed in a study of glioma-infiltrating T cells (dated by TCRdb to about 2016). Turning to the overall study: The study sequenced TCR alpha- and beta-chain repertoires from glioma tissue, from non-neoplastic brain tissue and from matched peripheral blood mononuclear cells. To measure how far tissue and blood T-cell populations diverged, each tissue-infiltrating repertoire was compared against the peripheral blood repertoire of the same patient. The paired cohort was made up of three low-grade glioma patients, eight or nine primary glioblastoma patients and three non-glioma patients who contributed non-neoplastic brain tissue.

As concerns this clonotype: What this receptor recognizes is not known. No much larger clonotype is one base removed from it; base qualities were not supplied.

The germline V gene gives CDR1 as SNHLY and CDR2 as FYNNEI. The CDR3 goes from the cysteine to the phenylalanine over 14 residues. Only the CDR3 DNA is retained, 42 bases long and in frame from the first base. The germline ends are 16 bases apart after V is trimmed by 3 bases and J by 7 bases. TCR alpha and beta CDR3 regions were amplified with the iRepertoire nested amplicon-rescue multiplex PCR (arm-PCR) platform from RNA. One-step reverse transcription and amplification used about 95-450 ng of tissue mRNA or PBMC total RNA as input. After bead purification, a secondary multiplex PCR added Illumina adapters, and libraries were gel-purified between 200 and 400 bp. Libraries carried internal 6-nucleotide barcodes used for demultiplexing. Sequencing of libraries was performed on an Illumina MiSeq with 2x220 or 2x250 nucleotide paired-end reads. The paper's data handling went like this. Paired reads were merged using FLASH 1.2.11 and aligned with BWA-MEM to the GRCh37 human genome, and TRA and TRB reads were then extracted. An IMGT-derived reference of cassette sequences and CDR3 motifs, with pseudogenes included, was used for V and J assignment. Reads were translated in three frames, and productive CDR3s were defined by a C…FGXG motif without stop codons. Unique combinations of V-J cassette pair and CDR3 amino acid sequence were defined as clonotypes. Hamming distance filtering was applied to reads, with thresholds set by the sequence error rate of each sample in mapped regions. The raw public reads went through TCRdb reprocessing: fastp at Q25, MiXCR clone calling, in-frame beta chains kept. CDR3 protein duplicates are merged, each entry listing the most common genes and DNA. TCRdb, not the original authors, processed these V and J calls. Present in this sample are about 180,000 distinct CDR3 sequences, 43% of which were seen just once. Roughly 5.2% of the sample lies in the top ten.

The paper as a whole reports these results and caveats: VJ-independent divergence between tissue and blood was below expectation in non-neoplastic patients but above expectation in all gliomas, especially low-grade gliomas. Small numbers underpinned the group comparisons: several glioblastoma patients, three low-grade glioma patients and three non-neoplastic patients. Very few CDR3 sequences were found to be shared between tissue and blood, and this scarcity was attributed to high CDR3 diversity and limited sampling.

This TCR was recovered from a human donor with low-grade glioma or glioblastoma, undergoing nonglioma brain surgery, or in good health (not recorded which). The chain was built from TRBV2 and TRBJ2-7, with the D gene call left open. The sequencing sample was made of glioma tissue, nonneoplastic brain tissue, or PBMCs (not recorded which). The CDR3 is CASSDMRTAGEQYF. The nucleotide sequence is given as TGTGCCAGCAGTGACATGAGGACCGCTGGTGAGCAGTACTTC.